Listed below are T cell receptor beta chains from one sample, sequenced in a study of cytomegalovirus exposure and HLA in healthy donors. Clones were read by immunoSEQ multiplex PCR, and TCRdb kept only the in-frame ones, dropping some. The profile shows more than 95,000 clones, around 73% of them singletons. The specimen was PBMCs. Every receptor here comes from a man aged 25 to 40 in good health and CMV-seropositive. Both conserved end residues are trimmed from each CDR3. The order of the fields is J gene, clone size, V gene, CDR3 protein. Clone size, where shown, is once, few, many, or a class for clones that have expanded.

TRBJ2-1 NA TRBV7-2 ASSRAGTDPNEQF
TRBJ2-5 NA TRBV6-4 ARRQTGGLETQY
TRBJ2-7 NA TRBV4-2 ASSPGLGIYEQY
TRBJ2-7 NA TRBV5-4 ASSAGTSGVSYEQY
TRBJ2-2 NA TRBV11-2 ASSLEGDRGPPGELF
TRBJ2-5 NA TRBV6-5 ASSRGRAGETQY
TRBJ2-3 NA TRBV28 ASSLSPFGQDTDTQY
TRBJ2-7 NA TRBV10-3 AIGIQGGTYEQY
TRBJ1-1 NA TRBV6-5 ASSFDRGQGTEAF
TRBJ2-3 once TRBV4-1 ASRGPDRGTDTQY
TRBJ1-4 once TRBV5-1 ASSLGDRSPGLLF
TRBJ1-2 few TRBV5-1 ASSLDTGSYGYT
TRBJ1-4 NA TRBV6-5 ASSYNRNEKLF
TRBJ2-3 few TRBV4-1 ASSPEGQGYADTQY
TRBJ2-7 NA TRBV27 ASRRTSRHEQY
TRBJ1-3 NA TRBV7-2 ASSSGISGNTIY
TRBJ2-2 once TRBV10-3 AISGRDGGYAGELF
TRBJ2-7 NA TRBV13 ASSPTPRGSYEQY
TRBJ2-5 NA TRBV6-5 ASRVFMGGQETQY
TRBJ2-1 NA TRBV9 ASGQTSGRIEQF
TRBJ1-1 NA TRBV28 ASSLVQDNTEAF
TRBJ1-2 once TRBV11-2 ASSLRDRSYGYT
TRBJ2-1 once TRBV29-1 SGTSGRNEQF
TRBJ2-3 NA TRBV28 ASSSGASGVDTQY
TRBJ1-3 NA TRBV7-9 ASSLGTGGNSGNTIY
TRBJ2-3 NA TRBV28 ARRAGTGTDTQY
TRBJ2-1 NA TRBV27 ASSPYSPGGTYNEQF
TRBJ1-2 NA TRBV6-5 ASSYAGMGYT
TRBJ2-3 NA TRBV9 ASSVSGRNTDTQY
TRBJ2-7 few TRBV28 ASSLDRNSAGYEQY
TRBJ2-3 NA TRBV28 ASSLGYRDRGGDTQY
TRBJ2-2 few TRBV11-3 ASSREAGELF
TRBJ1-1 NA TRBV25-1 ASRNGRVEAF
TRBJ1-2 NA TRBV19 ASSRDTNYGYT
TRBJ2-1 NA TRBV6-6 ASSSPGGPRYEQF
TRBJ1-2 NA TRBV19 ASSRRQGVRDGYT
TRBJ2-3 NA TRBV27 ASSLTSGLRTDTQY
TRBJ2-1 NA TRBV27 ASTQRSLADGEQF
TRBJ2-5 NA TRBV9 ASSATSGSGETQY
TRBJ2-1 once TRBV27 ASSTPRDYPYNEQF
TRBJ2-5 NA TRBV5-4 ASMTTDQETQY
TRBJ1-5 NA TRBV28 ASSLHGTPNSNQPQH
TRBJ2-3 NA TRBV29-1 SVVVRGRGDTQY
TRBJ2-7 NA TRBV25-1 ASSELGGGVYEQY
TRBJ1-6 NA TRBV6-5 ASSYSTRDFGALH
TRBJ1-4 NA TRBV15 ATSKGGRGDEKLF